Below, 14 T cell receptor beta chains from the same sample are listed, as sequenced in a study of regulatory T cells in long-lasting Graves disease. With iRepertoire HTBI primers and Arm-PCR of CDR3 regions, TCR beta libraries were built. TCRdb passed the multiplex PCR reads through MiXCR, listing each CDR3 protein once. The sample has over 350,000 distinct CDR3 sequences; approximately 14% are singletons. Noted time point: newly diagnosed GD, antithyroid drugs for less than 3 months. With RNA extracted from PBMCs as input, the TCR library was made. This same sample was also part of a study on T cells in Graves' hyperthyroidism and ophthalmopathy.

Source: peripheral blood mononuclear cells (PBMCs), taken at new diagnosis, from a patient treated with antithyroid drugs. The receptor set was obtained from a woman aged 45-65 years with Graves disease.

This clonotype came up a few times. The chain joins TRBV5-1 to TRBJ2-7; 7 bases are a match to TRBD1. There are 14 residues in the CDR3. The J segment lost 5 bases and the V segment lost 1 base, leaving 6 bases of the junction unmatched. CDR1 SGHRS and CDR2 YFSETQ come from the germline V gene. In DNA form, the CDR3 reads TGCGCCAGCAGCTTGTGGGTAGGGGGCGACGAGCAGTACTTC. It specifies CASSLWVGGDEQYF.

The table lists this clonotype with many counts. This chain links TRBV6-2 or TRBV6-3 with TRBJ2-1; 9 bases map to TRBD1. The CDR3 sequence is 16 residues long. After removal of 0 bases from V and 4 bases from J, the junction contained 4 bases not matched to a gene. Germline assignment: CDR1 MNHEY and CDR2 SVGEGT. The CDR3 DNA reads as TGTGCCAGCAGTTACTCGGACAGGGGCTATTACAATGAGCAGTTCTTC. This encodes CASSYSDRGYYNEQFF.

There are many counts of this clonotype. CDR3 loop: CASSVGVGTEETQYF. CDR3 nucleotide sequence: TGTGCCAGCAGCGTAGGGGTAGGGACAGAAGAGACCCAGTACTTC. The V gene is TRBV9, the J gene TRBJ2-5; 7 bases agree with TRBD1. In germline, CDR1 is SGDLS, CDR2 YYNGEE. This CDR3 is 15 amino acids long. The V segment lost 0 bases and the J segment 3 bases; nucleotides outside the gene matches: 5.

This clonotype turned up a few times. Compared with germline, one end of the junction differs, possibly owing to a read error. CDR3: CASSSSLAGLAKNIQYF. CDR3 nucleotides: TGTGCCAGCAGCTCATCCCTAGCAGGTCTAGCCAAAAACATTCAGTACTTC. The chain combines TRBV5-1 with TRBJ2-4, with TRBD2 as a possible D gene (5 bases). This CDR3 is 17 amino acids long. Per the germline V gene, CDR1 is SGHRS and CDR2 is YFSETQ.

At least ten counts were recorded for this clonotype. The chain combines TRBV5-1 with TRBJ2-5; D is perhaps TRBD1 (5 bases). V was pared by 0 bases and J by 3 bases, with 12 bases between. Germline CDR1 SGHRS, CDR2 YFSETQ. The CDR3 spans 15 residues. CDR3 DNA: TGCGCCAGCAGCTTGGGGGGCTACGCAAAAGAGACCCAGTACTTC. Its translation: CASSLGGYAKETQYF.

The chain has TRBV6-1 and TRBJ2-3, with D possibly being TRBD1 (7 bases). The germline gives CDR1 MNHNS, CDR2 SASEGT. V was pared by 6 bases and J by 2 bases, with 18 bases between. The CDR3 is 16 amino acids. The CDR3 spells CASRNRARGVTDTQYF. The CDR3 DNA follows: TGTGCCAGCAGGAACCGGGCCAGGGGGGTCACAGATACGCAGTATTTT.

This clonotype has a count of ten or more. The chain couples TRBV27 to TRBJ2-3; D remains unclear. Germline V CDR1 and CDR2: MNHEY, SMNVEV (reference sequence). The CDR3 contains 13 residues. Trimming shortened V by 5 bases and J by 6 bases, and 12 bases separated the two germline ends. The CDR3 DNA reads TGTGCCAGCAGTCCCTGGGCGACGGATACGCAGTATTTT. Translation: CASSPWATDTQYF.

Notes on this clonotype: Given a much more abundant clone one base away, this may be a read error. The chain carries TRBV28 and TRBJ2-1; 10 bases are a match to TRBD2. The length of the CDR3 is 15 residues. Germline V gives CDR1 MDHEN, CDR2 SYDVKM. The CDR3 region has the DNA TGTGCCAGCATTTTATCCCTAGCGGGAGTTACTGAGCAGTTCTTC. Amino acids: CASILSLAGVTEQFF.

This clonotype came up a few times. This chain links TRBV7-6 with TRBJ2-1; D is perhaps TRBD2 (5 bases). V lost 10 bases and J lost 7, with 17 bases in between. Germline V CDR1 and CDR2: SGHVS, FNYEAQ. The CDR3 is 13 amino acids. In nucleotides, the CDR3 is TGTGCCACGAGCGAGGAGGTGGTTAATGAGCAGTTCTTC. Amino acid sequence: CATSEEVVNEQFF.

V gene TRBV29-1 combines with J gene TRBJ1-2, with no clear D. The germline gives CDR1 SQVTM, CDR2 ANQGSEA. V lost 2 bases and J lost 8, with 18 bases in between. CDR3 length: 14 amino acids. CDR3 coding DNA: TGCAGCGTTGAAAACCGGGCGACGGGCGCCGGCTACACCTTC. Translated, it gives CSVENRATGAGYTF.

This clonotype was counted ten times or more. The rearrangement links TRBV5-1 to TRBJ2-2; D unclear. Trimming took off 0 bases at V and 3 bases at J, with 9 bases between the two ends. Per the germline V gene, CDR1 is SGHRS and CDR2 is YFSETQ. This CDR3 is built from 15 residues. The CDR3 protein is CASSLVRPDTGELFF. The CDR3 region has the DNA TGCGCCAGCAGCTTGGTGCGGCCGGACACCGGGGAGCTGTTTTTT.

The chain is built from TRBV11-2 and TRBJ1-3, with D tentatively TRBD1 (6 bases). From germline, CDR1 is SGHAT and CDR2 FQNNGV. Trimming pared 2 bases from V and 0 bases from J, leaving 14 bases between. This CDR3 contains 17 residues. The CDR3 reads CASSLPRGGLSGNTIYF. In nucleotides, the CDR3 is TGTGCCAGCAGCTTACCGCGAGGGGGGCTCTCTGGAAACACCATATATTTT.

This clonotype showed up just a few times. The chain uses TRBV3-1 and TRBJ1-5; no firm D call. Germline values: CDR1 LGHDT, CDR2 YNNKEL (reference sequence). Between the trimmed V and J ends, which lost 1 base and 2 bases, there was a span of 15 bases. The CDR3 is 17 residues long. In DNA form, the CDR3 reads TGTGCCAGCAGCCAAGTAGTACGTCCCGGGGGCAATCAGCCCCAGCATTTT. Amino acid sequence: CASSQVVRPGGNQPQHF.

The J gene is TRBJ2-1, the V gene TRBV28, with TRBD2 matching 13 bases. The V gene end was trimmed by 2 bases and the J gene end by 8 bases; junction bases not matched to a gene: 6. The CDR3 extends over 16 amino acids. CDR1 and CDR2 (germline): MDHEN, SYDVKM. CDR3 sequence: CASSLPWTSGSDEQFF. CDR3 nucleotides: TGTGCCAGCAGTTTACCCTGGACTAGCGGGAGTGATGAGCAGTTCTTC.